A selection of T cell receptor beta chains follows, all from one sample in a study of blood T cell repertoires in COVID-19. Sequenced by immunoSEQ multiplex PCR; TCRdb stores in-frame clones only, minus some. Altogether around 250,000 clones are present, 75% to 90% being singletons, with the ten largest covering roughly 4.6%. Material for sequencing was peripheral blood. The source is a man aged 55 to 70 who had recovered from COVID-19. CDR3s include the opening cysteine and the closing phenylalanine or tryptophan. The D gene is left open where the match is weak. Only some rows state a clone size, as once, few, many or a class for expanded clones.

v_call: TRBV19; j_call: TRBJ1-2; d_call: TRBD1; clone_size: NA; cdr3_aa: CASSVPGQGKGYTF; cdr3_nt: TGTGCCAGTAGCGTCCCGGGACAGGGGAAAGGCTACACCTTC
v_call: TRBV5-1; j_call: TRBJ2-7; d_call: TRBD1; clone_size: NA; cdr3_aa: CASSPKTGTSYEQYF; cdr3_nt: TGCGCCAGCAGCCCTAAGACAGGGACCTCCTACGAGCAGTACTTC
v_call: TRBV7-9; j_call: TRBJ2-3; d_call: NA; clone_size: NA; cdr3_aa: CASSLDGRDTQYF; cdr3_nt: TGTGCCAGCAGCTTAGATGGGAGGGATACGCAGTATTTT
v_call: TRBV5-1; j_call: TRBJ2-5; d_call: NA; clone_size: NA; cdr3_aa: CASSLVAGEETQYF; cdr3_nt: TGCGCCAGCAGCTTGGTGGCAGGGGAAGAGACCCAGTACTTC
v_call: TRBV15; j_call: TRBJ1-6; d_call: NA; clone_size: NA; cdr3_aa: CATSSGGGSPLHF; cdr3_nt: TGTGCCACCAGCTCCGGGGGGGGTTCACCCCTCCACTTT
v_call: TRBV19; j_call: TRBJ2-1; d_call: TRBD1; clone_size: NA; cdr3_aa: CASSISGQTYNEQFF; cdr3_nt: TGTGCCAGTAGTATATCGGGACAGACATACAATGAGCAGTTCTTC
v_call: TRBV7-3; j_call: TRBJ1-2; d_call: TRBD1; clone_size: NA; cdr3_aa: CASSPTGGLGDGYTF; cdr3_nt: TGTGCCAGCAGCCCAACAGGGGGTTTGGGGGATGGCTACACCTTC
v_call: TRBV9; j_call: TRBJ2-1; d_call: NA; clone_size: NA; cdr3_aa: CASSATGTAIANEQFF; cdr3_nt: TGTGCCAGCAGCGCGACCGGGACTGCAATCGCCAATGAGCAGTTCTTC
v_call: TRBV2; j_call: TRBJ2-5; d_call: NA; clone_size: NA; cdr3_aa: CASPGVIGMGSPQETQYF; cdr3_nt: TGTGCCAGCCCCGGGGTTATTGGAATGGGGAGCCCCCAAGAGACCCAGTACTTC
v_call: TRBV2; j_call: TRBJ1-2; d_call: NA; clone_size: NA; cdr3_aa: CASSEQTGLAYGYTF; cdr3_nt: TGTGCCAGCAGTGAACAGACAGGATTGGCCTATGGCTACACCTTC
v_call: TRBV7-9; j_call: TRBJ2-3; d_call: TRBD2; clone_size: NA; cdr3_aa: CASRREGLADTQYF; cdr3_nt: TGTGCCAGCAGGCGGGAGGGCCTTGCAGATACGCAGTATTTT
v_call: TRBV19; j_call: TRBJ1-5; d_call: TRBD1; clone_size: NA; cdr3_aa: CASSPGQFNQPQHF; cdr3_nt: TGTGCCAGTAGTCCGGGACAGTTCAATCAGCCCCAGCATTTT
v_call: TRBV28; j_call: TRBJ1-6; d_call: NA; clone_size: NA; cdr3_aa: CASSFGAVGSSYNSPLHF; cdr3_nt: TGTGCCAGCAGTTTTGGGGCAGTCGGTAGCTCCTATAATTCACCCCTCCACTTT
v_call: TRBV18; j_call: TRBJ2-3; d_call: TRBD2; clone_size: NA; cdr3_aa: CACAISGSRTDTQYF; cdr3_nt: TGTGCCTGCGCAATCAGCGGGAGTCGGACAGATACGCAGTATTTT
v_call: TRBV9; j_call: TRBJ2-2; d_call: NA; clone_size: NA; cdr3_aa: CASSAGQPRHTGELFF; cdr3_nt: TGTGCCAGCAGCGCCGGACAGCCCCGACACACCGGGGAGCTGTTTTTT
v_call: TRBV18; j_call: TRBJ2-3; d_call: TRBD2; clone_size: NA; cdr3_aa: CASSPVAGGFTDTQYF; cdr3_nt: TGTGCCAGCTCACCAGTAGCGGGGGGCTTTACAGATACGCAGTATTTT
v_call: TRBV9; j_call: TRBJ1-2; d_call: TRBD1; clone_size: NA; cdr3_aa: CASSATPGTGYGYTF; cdr3_nt: TGTGCCAGCAGCGCAACACCCGGGACAGGATATGGCTACACCTTC
v_call: TRBV28; j_call: TRBJ2-7; d_call: NA; clone_size: once; cdr3_aa: CASSTWGELSEQYF; cdr3_nt: TGTGCCAGCAGTACTTGGGGGGAGTTAAGTGAGCAGTACTTC
v_call: TRBV9; j_call: TRBJ2-7; d_call: NA; clone_size: NA; cdr3_aa: CASSAHRGGRPYEQYF; cdr3_nt: TGTGCCAGCAGCGCCCATAGGGGGGGCCGCCCCTACGAGCAGTACTTC
v_call: TRBV5-8; j_call: TRBJ2-5; d_call: NA; clone_size: NA; cdr3_aa: CASGPEVVETQYF; cdr3_nt: TGTGCCAGCGGCCCCGAGGTAGTAGAGACCCAGTACTTC
v_call: TRBV2; j_call: TRBJ2-1; d_call: TRBD2; clone_size: NA; cdr3_aa: CASSEWLAGHNEQFF; cdr3_nt: TGTGCCAGCAGTGAGTGGCTAGCGGGCCACAATGAGCAGTTCTTC
v_call: TRBV15; j_call: TRBJ2-1; d_call: TRBD1; clone_size: NA; cdr3_aa: CATSRDSGRDSEQFF; cdr3_nt: TGTGCCACCAGCAGAGATTCGGGCAGGGACAGTGAGCAGTTCTTC
v_call: TRBV3-1/TRBV3-2; j_call: TRBJ2-7; d_call: NA; clone_size: NA; cdr3_aa: CASSLSGGAKLDEQYF; cdr3_nt: TGTGCCAGCAGCCTCTCCGGTGGGGCCAAATTGGACGAGCAGTACTTC
v_call: TRBV2; j_call: TRBJ1-2; d_call: NA; clone_size: NA; cdr3_aa: CASSGNLDSYGYTF; cdr3_nt: TGTGCCAGCAGTGGAAACCTAGACAGCTATGGCTACACCTTC
v_call: TRBV6-5; j_call: TRBJ2-5; d_call: TRBD1; clone_size: NA; cdr3_aa: CASSYSGTGAETQYF; cdr3_nt: TGTGCCAGCAGTTATTCCGGGACAGGGGCGGAGACCCAGTACTTC
v_call: TRBV5-8; j_call: TRBJ2-7; d_call: TRBD2; clone_size: NA; cdr3_aa: CASSLGGRAYEQYF; cdr3_nt: TGTGCCAGCAGCTTGGGCGGGAGGGCCTACGAGCAGTACTTC
v_call: TRBV4-1; j_call: TRBJ2-7; d_call: TRBD2; clone_size: NA; cdr3_aa: CASSPDSGSSYEQYF; cdr3_nt: TGCGCCAGCAGCCCCGATAGCGGGAGTTCCTACGAGCAGTACTTC
v_call: TRBV6-5; j_call: TRBJ2-7; d_call: TRBD1; clone_size: NA; cdr3_aa: CASSADRGGIYEQYF; cdr3_nt: TGTGCCAGCAGCGCCGACAGGGGAGGAATCTACGAGCAGTACTTC
v_call: TRBV30; j_call: TRBJ2-7; d_call: NA; clone_size: once; cdr3_aa: CAWSVPREEQYF; cdr3_nt: TGTGCCTGGAGTGTACCCCGGGAGGAGCAGTACTTC
v_call: TRBV19; j_call: TRBJ2-2; d_call: TRBD1; clone_size: once; cdr3_aa: CASTVTGGAGTGELFF; cdr3_nt: TGTGCCAGTACAGTCACAGGGGGCGCGGGCACCGGGGAGCTGTTTTTT
v_call: TRBV18; j_call: TRBJ1-1; d_call: TRBD1; clone_size: NA; cdr3_aa: CASSPRQGKNTEAFF; cdr3_nt: TGTGCCAGCTCACCCCGACAGGGGAAGAACACTGAAGCTTTCTTT
v_call: TRBV4-1; j_call: TRBJ2-3; d_call: TRBD2; clone_size: NA; cdr3_aa: CASSQTSLASGGTDTQYF; cdr3_nt: TGCGCCAGCAGCCAAACGTCCCTGGCTAGCGGGGGCACAGATACGCAGTATTTT
v_call: TRBV5-1; j_call: TRBJ2-1; d_call: NA; clone_size: NA; cdr3_aa: CASSLANQGQFF; cdr3_nt: TGCGCCAGCAGCTTGGCCAATCAGGGGCAGTTCTTC
v_call: TRBV25-1; j_call: TRBJ2-2; d_call: NA; clone_size: NA; cdr3_aa: CASSGRGELFF; cdr3_nt: TGTGCCAGCAGTGGCAGGGGGGAGCTGTTTTTT
v_call: TRBV6-5; j_call: TRBJ2-5; d_call: TRBD1; clone_size: NA; cdr3_aa: CASSPQGNQETQYF; cdr3_nt: TGTGCCAGCAGCCCACAGGGGAACCAAGAGACCCAGTACTTC
v_call: TRBV7-9; j_call: TRBJ2-7; d_call: TRBD2; clone_size: NA; cdr3_aa: CASSDSGLAGGSYEQYF; cdr3_nt: TGTGCCAGCAGCGATTCGGGACTAGCGGGGGGGTCCTACGAGCAGTACTTC
v_call: TRBV5-5; j_call: TRBJ2-1; d_call: TRBD2; clone_size: NA; cdr3_aa: CASSGSGGHHEQFF; cdr3_nt: TGTGCCAGCAGCGGTAGCGGGGGGCACCATGAGCAGTTCTTC
v_call: TRBV2; j_call: TRBJ2-7; d_call: NA; clone_size: NA; cdr3_aa: CASRRSAAYF; cdr3_nt: TGTGCCAGCAGGAGGTCGGCCGCGTACTTC
v_call: TRBV2; j_call: TRBJ2-3; d_call: TRBD2; clone_size: NA; cdr3_aa: CASRAGTSSSTDTQYF; cdr3_nt: TGTGCCAGCAGAGCCGGGACTAGCAGTAGCACAGATACGCAGTATTTT
v_call: TRBV5-6; j_call: TRBJ1-5; d_call: NA; clone_size: NA; cdr3_aa: CASSLAERGQPQHF; cdr3_nt: TGTGCCAGCAGCTTGGCCGAAAGGGGACAGCCCCAGCATTTT
v_call: TRBV7-2; j_call: TRBJ2-1; d_call: TRBD2; clone_size: NA; cdr3_aa: CASSLAGGLGEQFF; cdr3_nt: TGTGCCAGCAGCCTAGCGGGGGGGCTTGGTGAGCAGTTCTTC
v_call: TRBV28; j_call: TRBJ1-2; d_call: NA; clone_size: NA; cdr3_aa: CASSPLRANYGYTF; cdr3_nt: TGTGCCAGCAGTCCCCTCCGGGCTAACTATGGCTACACCTTC